This T cell receptor beta chain is from a study of T cell changes during pregnancy in multiple sclerosis. Measured with immunoSEQ multiplex PCR; TCRdb has only the in-frame clones, and not every one. The profile shows roughly 27,000 clones, roughly 92% of them singletons. The starting material was CD4+ T cells from peripheral blood mononuclear cells, obtained in the first trimester of pregnancy. This TCR derives from a female donor with multiple sclerosis, enrolled in a pregnancy study.

In DNA, the CDR3 is TGTGCCAGCAGCGTAGGAACGCTGGCTAGGGGCTACACCTTC. Translated: CASSVGTLARGYTF. The genes are TRBV9 and TRBJ1-2, with unresolved D. Trimming left V 0 bases short and J 8 bases short, with 14 bases between. Germline V gene data show CDR1 as SGDLS and CDR2 as YYNGEE. The CDR3 length is 14 residues.